The 17 T cell receptor beta chains reported below all come from one sample, sequenced in a study of brain T cells in children with intractable seizures. Sequencing used immunoSEQ multiplex PCR; TCRdb keeps in-frame clones, though not all of them. The sample records some 20,000 clones, approximately 94% being singletons. The specimen was peripheral blood, collected at surgery. The receptors come from a boy between 10 and 17 years old with focal cortical dysplasia and intractable seizures.

V gene TRBV3-1 (or the pseudogene TRBV3-2) combines with J gene TRBJ1-1; a weak D match, TRBD1 (5 bases). This CDR3 has 16 residues. Trimming took 6 bases from V and 5 from J, leaving 22 bases between them. The V gene's germline CDR1 is LGHDT and CDR2 YNNKEL (reference sequence). The CDR3 is CASRFTRGKAGTEAFF. The CDR3 nucleotides are TGTGCCAGCAGATTCACCCGGGGGAAAGCGGGAACTGAAGCTTTCTTT.

This clone was detected a few times. The J gene is TRBJ1-5, the V gene TRBV19; 7 bases fit TRBD1. The CDR3 contains 16 residues. V was clipped by 1 base and J by 5 bases; unmatched bases: 8. Germline-derived CDR1 and CDR2 are LNHDA and SQIVND (reference sequence). The CDR3 nucleotides are TGTGCCAGTAGTATAGTAAACAGGGGTCCTCATCAGCCCCAGCATTTT. Protein: CASSIVNRGPHQPQHF.

This chain connects TRBV5-1 to TRBJ2-1; 14 positions match TRBD2. The CDR3 is 19 amino acids. Germline-derived CDR1 and CDR2 are SGHRS and YFSETQ. Trimming at V came to 4 bases and at J to 0 bases, leaving 9 bases not matched to a gene. The CDR3 spells CASSQGGLAGVYSYNEQFF. CDR3 coding DNA: TGCGCCAGCAGCCAGGGGGGACTAGCGGGAGTCTACTCCTACAATGAGCAGTTCTTC.

This chain connects TRBV18 to TRBJ2-7; 7 bases match TRBD1. From germline, CDR1 is KGHSH and CDR2 LQKENI. J gave up 6 bases and V 3 bases, and 14 bases lay outside the gene matches. There are 16 residues in the CDR3. In nucleotides, the CDR3 is TGTGCCAGCTCACCCAGCAGACAGGGCTCTCGCGGCGAGCAGTACGTC. Its protein product is CASSPSRQGSRGEQYV.

The chain employs TRBV3-1 (or the pseudogene TRBV3-2) and TRBJ2-5; TRBD2 matches 9 bases. V dropped 4 bases and J dropped 8; count of bases not matched to a gene: 5. CDR3 length equals 13 residues. In germline, CDR1 is LGHDT, CDR2 YNNKEL (reference sequence). The CDR3 protein is CASSPALAGTQYF. CDR3 nucleotides: TGTGCCAGCAGCCCGGCACTAGCGGGTACCCAGTACTTC.

Written as DNA, the CDR3 is TGCGCCAGCAGGGCCAACAGTTTAGGCTATGGCTACACCTTC. Protein: CASRANSLGYGYTF. The V gene is TRBV5-1, the J gene TRBJ1-2; D gene unclear. V lost 5 bases and J 4 bases, leaving 15 bases between the germline ends. This CDR3 has 14 amino acids. CDR1 and CDR2 from the germline V gene are SGHRS and YFSETQ. The full variable domain, rest sourced from reference TRBV5-1 and TRBJ1-2, is KAGVTQTPRYLIKTRGQQVTLSCSPISGHRSVSWYQQTPGQGLQFLFEYFSETQRNKGNFPGRFSGRQFSNSRSEMNVSTLELGDSALYLCASRANSLGYGYTFGSGTRLTVV.

The chain employs TRBV19 and TRBJ1-4; D unclear. The CDR3 is 13 residues long. Germline V gene sequence: CDR1 LNHDA, CDR2 SQIVND (reference sequence). Between the trimmed V and J ends, which lost 3 bases and 10 bases, there was a span of 12 bases. The CDR3 nucleotides read TGTGCCAGTAGTATCGACCCCGGCGGAAAACTGTTTTTT. Its translation: CASSIDPGGKLFF. The whole variable domain, remainder taken from reference TRBV19 and TRBJ1-4, is DGGITQSPKYLFRKEGQNVTLSCEQNLNHDAMYWYRQDPGQGLRLIYYSQIVNDFQKGDIAEGYSVSREKKESFPLTVTSAQKNPTAFYLCASSIDPGGKLFFGSGTQLSVL.

The CDR3: CASRQGMGQPQHF. The CDR3 DNA reads TGTGCCAGTAGGCAGGGAATGGGGCAGCCCCAGCATTTT. This chain uses TRBV19 with TRBJ1-5, with a tentative D call TRBD1 (5 bases). Trimming removed 6 bases at V and 7 bases at J, with 13 bases between. Germline CDR1 and CDR2: LNHDA and SQIVND (reference sequence). The CDR3 runs 13 residues.

The chain links TRBV6-5 to TRBJ2-7; D is unresolved. The CDR3 extends over 14 amino acids. V dropped 3 bases and J dropped 2 bases, with 11 bases sitting between them. The germline V gene has CDR1 MNHEY and CDR2 SVGAGI. CDR3 amino acids: CASSYQIAPYEQYF. CDR3 DNA: TGTGCCAGCAGTTATCAGATAGCACCCTACGAGCAGTACTTC.

The genes are TRBV5-1 and TRBJ1-1, with a weak D call TRBD1 (6 bases). The CDR3 runs 20 residues. The germline gives CDR1 SGHRS, CDR2 YFSETQ. The germline V and J ends were trimmed by 3 bases and 1 base, with 28 bases remaining between them. The CDR3 bases are TGCGCCAGCAGCTCGCCCAGGGTCGGGGCAGGGGTATACGCGAACACTGAAGCTTTCTTT. Amino acid sequence: CASSSPRVGAGVYANTEAFF.

This chain connects TRBV9 to TRBJ2-7; D might be TRBD2 (5 bases). Germline V gene sequence: CDR1 SGDLS, CDR2 YYNGEE. V lost 0 bases to trimming and J lost 1 base, with 11 bases between them. The length of the CDR3 is 15 residues. The CDR3 DNA sequence: TGTGCCAGCAGCGTAGTGGAGGTGGGATCCTACGAGCAGTACGTC. Translating gives CASSVVEVGSYEQYV.

The chain recombines TRBV19 with TRBJ1-4, with TRBD1 identical over 8 bases. The CDR3 has 14 residues. The V and J ends lost 9 bases and 4 bases, in that order; junction bases with no gene match: 7. Germline CDR1 LNHDA, CDR2 SQIVND (reference sequence). The CDR3 region has the DNA TGTGCCAGCGGGCCAGGGGGCTTTAATGAAAAACTGTTTTTT. It yields the protein CASGPGGFNEKLFF.

The chain couples TRBV7-5 to TRBJ1-2; no DNA check was done on the table's D call, TRBD1. TRBV7-5 corresponds to a pseudogene. CDR3 length: 16 amino acids. The CDR3 region has the DNA TGTGTCAGAAGCTTAAGTCAGGGACAGAATGAGAATGGCTACACCTTC. Translating it yields CVRSLSQGQNENGYTF.

This chain uses TRBV6-6 with TRBJ2-1; D perhaps matches TRBD2 (5 bases). The germline V gene has CDR1 MNHNY and CDR2 SVGAGI (reference sequence). The CDR3 has 15 residues. V lost 5 bases and J lost 2, with 13 bases in between. The CDR3: CASSTRTPPYNEQFF. CDR3 nucleotide sequence: TGTGCCAGCAGTACGCGGACTCCCCCCTACAATGAGCAGTTCTTC.

The rearrangement joins TRBV3-1 (or the pseudogene TRBV3-2) to TRBJ2-3; no clear D gene. The V end was cut by 4 bases, the J end by 6 bases, with 8 bases between. The CDR3 contains 12 residues. From germline, CDR1 is LGHDT and CDR2 YNNKEL (reference sequence). CDR3 sequence: CASSRPPDTQYF. The CDR3 DNA is TGTGCCAGCAGCCGTCCGCCGGATACGCAGTATTTT.

The chain uses TRBV10-1 and TRBJ1-6; perhaps TRBD1 as D (6 bases). CDR3 size: 15 residues. V shed 0 bases and J shed 4 bases, with 7 bases lying between them. Germline CDR1 reads WNHNN; CDR2 reads SYGVQD (reference sequence). CDR3 loop: CASSESQGYNSPLHF. The DNA for the CDR3 is TGCGCCAGCAGTGAGTCGCAGGGGTATAATTCACCCCTCCACTTT.

The J gene is TRBJ2-2, the V gene TRBV2, with 12 bases identical to TRBD2. V shed 6 bases, J shed 8 bases, and the junction held 4 bases outside the gene matches. Looked up from germline, CDR1 is SNHLY and CDR2 is FYNNEI. This CDR3 is built from 14 residues. The CDR3 reads CASRAGTSGGELFF. The DNA of the CDR3 is TGTGCCAGCAGAGCCGGGACTAGCGGGGGGGAGCTGTTTTTT.